Listed below are T cell receptor beta chains from one sample, sequenced in a study of PD-L1 blockade in urothelial cancer. TCRdb's copy holds only in-frame clones and misses some; the assay was immunoSEQ multiplex PCR. The sample has roughly 51,000 clones, roughly 84% seen once; the top ten hold 1.5% to 2%. The material was PBMCs, obtained around atezolizumab (anti-PD-L1) treatment. Receptor source: a middle-aged man with urothelial cancer. Each CDR3 is given with its conserved first and last residue. Clone size, where shown, is once, few, many, or a class for clones that have expanded.

>TRBV5-6|13|NA
CASGGAGGETQYF
>TRBV5-6|13|NA
CASSPPGAGELFF
>TRBV6-5|15|NA
CASSYRRVAGNTIYF
>TRBV6-5|14|NA
CASRRTGWRETQYF
>TRBV10-2|14|NA
CASSPHSFSYEQYF
>TRBV27|13|NA
CASSLSGGYEQYF
>TRBV28|13|NA
CASNAGVVDTQYF
>TRBV7-9|16|NA
CASSLERDRASYEQYF
>TRBV28|15|NA
CASTLGTSAKNIQYF
>TRBV29-1|14|NA
CSVATSGSTDTQYF
>TRBV5-6|16|NA
CASSLMALAGKDTQYF
>TRBV18|13|NA
CASSPSLQGEQYF
>TRBV6-5|15|NA
CASSPRDRGSYEQYF
>TRBV7-6|16|once
CASSAQQGILLGGYTF
>TRBV5-1|19|NA
CASSLDIRGPSSYNSPLHF
>TRBV4-2|15|NA
CASSQGGGSNQPQHF
>TRBV7-3|13|NA
CASSLGQGTEAFF
>TRBV10-1|13|few
CASSPDINQPQHF
>TRBV7-9|13|medium-sized
CASSLDNNSPLHF
>TRBV5-1|14|NA
CASSLGTSVETQYF
>TRBV4-1|14|NA
CASSQERGSPEAFF
>TRBV4-3|17|NA
CASSHRTGTASSYEQYF
>TRBV28|17|NA
CASSSTIGLADTDTQYF
>TRBV4-1|16|NA
CASSQTGSAIFTEAFF
>TRBV30|14|NA
CAWSSDRRNEKLFF